The 8 T cell receptor beta chains listed next were all sequenced from one sample in a study of OX40 agonist ivuxolimab in advanced cancers. Sequenced by immunoSEQ multiplex PCR; TCRdb stores in-frame clones only, minus some. This sample has 55,000 to 75,000 clones; around 81% occur once, and the top ten carry over 4.5%. The sample in question was CD4+ or CD8+ T cells sorted from blood, obtained in a trial of the OX40 agonist ivuxolimab. All receptors derive from an adult with an advanced solid tumor such as melanoma, head and neck, liver or kidney cancer.

In its sample, this clone was seen a few times. The gene calls are TRBV6-5 and TRBJ2-7; 7 bases line up with TRBD1. V trimming: 0 bases; J trimming: 1 base; junction bases outside the gene matches: 0. Per germline, CDR1 MNHEY and CDR2 SVGAGI. CDR3 length: 14 amino acids. The CDR3 region is CASSYSGQSYEQYF. The CDR3 bases are TGTGCCAGCAGTTACTCGGGACAGTCCTACGAGCAGTACTTC.

The chain carries TRBV7-9 and TRBJ1-2; 7 positions match TRBD1. The CDR3 runs to 17 residues. V lost 3 bases and J lost 2; bases outside the gene matches: 12. Germline CDR1 SEHNR, CDR2 FQNEAQ (reference sequence). Here the CDR3 reads CASSLGSGQTFNYGYTF. CDR3 coding DNA: TGTGCCAGCAGCTTGGGGTCGGGACAGACCTTCAACTATGGCTACACCTTC. The complete variable domain, with remaining parts taken from reference TRBV7-9 and TRBJ1-2, reads DTGVSQNPRHKITKRGQNVTFRCDPISEHNRLYWYRQTLGQGPEFLTYFQNEAQLEKSRLLSDRFSAERPKGSFSTLEIQRTEQGDSAMYLCASSLGSGQTFNYGYTFGSGTRLTVV.

This sequence joins TRBV27 and TRBJ2-1; D is undetermined. Trimming took 5 bases from V and 7 from J, leaving 6 bases between them. There are 11 residues in the CDR3. CDR1 is MNHEY, CDR2 SMNVEV, per germline (reference sequence). The CDR3 bases are TGTGCCAGCAGTATCGCAAATGAGCAGTTCTTC. It specifies CASSIANEQFF.

The chain couples TRBV7-8 to TRBJ2-3; D unclear. The CDR3 loop spans 14 amino acids. CDR1 and CDR2 from the germline V gene are SGHVS and FQNEAQ. V was pared by 1 base and J by 6 bases, with 11 bases between. The CDR3 loop is CASSLGSGRDTQYF. The CDR3 DNA is TGTGCCAGCAGCTTAGGGTCCGGGCGGGATACGCAGTATTTT.

This clone was seen just once. This sequence joins TRBV6-5 and TRBJ2-2, with D perhaps given as TRBD1 or TRBD2 (6 bases each). Germline values: CDR1 MNHEY, CDR2 SVGAGI. Deletions cut 5 bases from V and 2 bases from J, with 9 bases between. This CDR3 has 14 amino acids. CDR3 nucleotide sequence: TGTGCCAGCAGTGACGGGGGCAACACCGGGGAGCTGTTTTTT. It specifies CASSDGGNTGELFF.

The chain couples TRBV5-1 to TRBJ2-3, with TRBD2 as a possible D gene (5 bases). The germline V gene has CDR1 SGHRS and CDR2 YFSETQ. This CDR3 has 15 amino acids. V lost 0 bases, J lost 2 bases, and 10 bases lay in between. The chain's CDR3 is CASSLGAGLTDTQYF. In DNA, the CDR3 is TGCGCCAGCAGCTTGGGGGCGGGCCTCACAGATACGCAGTATTTT. Supplemented by reference TRBV5-1 and TRBJ2-3, the full variable domain reads KAGVTQTPRYLIKTRGQQVTLSCSPISGHRSVSWYQQTPGQGLQFLFEYFSETQRNKGNFPGRFSGRQFSNSRSEMNVSTLELGDSALYLCASSLGAGLTDTQYFGPGTRLTVL.

The rearrangement links TRBV6-5 to TRBJ1-4; a possible D gene is TRBD1 (5 bases). Germline V gene data show CDR1 as MNHEY and CDR2 as SVGAGI. The CDR3 runs 13 residues. Trimming stripped 5 bases from V and 10 bases from J, with 14 bases between. In DNA, the CDR3 is TGTGCCAGCAGTGACTTAAAGGGGCGAAAACTGTTTTTT. Translating gives CASSDLKGRKLFF.

This chain connects TRBV7-9 to TRBJ1-3; D is unresolved. V dropped 5 bases and J dropped 2 bases, with 4 bases sitting between them. The germline V gene encodes CDR1 SEHNR and CDR2 FQNEAQ (reference sequence). This CDR3 has 12 amino acids. DNA of the CDR3: TGTGCCAGCAGCCAAACTGGAAACACCATATATTTT. Protein sequence: CASSQTGNTIYF.